This T cell receptor beta chain is from a study of blood T cell repertoires in COVID-19. Whole-study context: The United States, Italy and Spain supplied acute and convalescent COVID-19 samples. T cells, B-cell-depleted T cells, or PBMCs provided the cDNA or gDNA that served as material.

CDR1 and CDR2 from the germline V gene are SGHDT and YYEEEE. This CDR3 region has 14 residues. V shed 2 bases and J shed 6 bases, with 14 bases lying between them. Original data processing: Amplification from reference gene primers served as the basis for estimated nucleated cell counts. Measured with immunoSEQ multiplex PCR; TCRdb has only the in-frame clones, and not every one. V and J calls and clone size are copied from that table; D and trimming were computed from the DNA. Of approximately 200,000 clones in the sample, around 84% were seen once. Sequencing was performed on peripheral blood. This rearrangement joins TRBV5-6 to TRBJ1-1, with no clear D. The clonotype comes from a woman aged 60-70 years who had recovered from COVID-19. The CDR3 reads CASSFSPTAAEAFF. Here the CDR3 DNA reads TGTGCCAGCAGCTTTAGCCCGACGGCTGCTGAAGCTTTCTTT.